The clone carrying this T cell receptor beta chain has ten or more counts. No antigen is known for it. The CDR3 runs 15 residues. Per germline, CDR1 SGHAT and CDR2 FQNNGV. J gave up 4 bases and V 7 bases, and 12 bases lay outside the gene matches. MiXCR, run by TCRdb on the multiplex PCR reads, gives a single entry per CDR3 protein. The table lists more than 85,000 distinct CDR3 sequences, about 20% of them singletons. This entry comes from a study of breast tumors, draining lymph nodes, adjacent tissues. Samples came from axillary lymph nodes draining the breast cancer. Points from the study as a whole: Data only fit, rather than demonstrated, lymph node origin of most tumor T cells. Tumor and nontumor repertoires were significantly more similar in luminal-like than in basal-like breast cancer. Most tumor T cells seemingly derive from lymph node, then expand in tumor. Tumor TCR diversity was below lymph nodes but above nontumor tissue.

V is TRBV11-2 and J is TRBJ2-7, with 8 bases matching TRBD2. The specimen sequenced was axillary lymph node tissue. The sequence derives from a female donor with breast cancer. Some clones in this sample may be carry-over from other donors' samples. In nucleotides, the CDR3 is TGTGCCAGCAAGGATACTAGCGGTGTCTATTACGAGCAGTACTTC. This translates into CASKDTSGVYYEQYF.